Listed below are T cell receptor beta chains from one sample, sequenced in a study of PD-1 blockade in mismatch repair-deficient tumors. Their cognate antigens are unknown. This table comes from immunoSEQ multiplex PCR, and its TCRdb copy is limited to in-frame clones, with some not included. The sample holds 10,000 or so clones, about 89% seen once. The material sequenced was cells cultured in vitro, taken from a patient treated with pembrolizumab. These receptors all stem from an adult with mismatch repair-deficient cancer. The conserved cysteine and the conserved F or W are not part of the CDR3 here.

V gene: TRBV5-6; J gene: TRBJ2-7; CDR3 protein: ASRTSGSSEQY
V gene: TRBV30; J gene: TRBJ2-1; CDR3 protein: AWSDRVDEQF
V gene: TRBV30; J gene: TRBJ2-1; CDR3 protein: AWSVSSRGEQF
V gene: TRBV28; J gene: TRBJ2-1; CDR3 protein: ASSSGSQVGEQF
V gene: TRBV30; J gene: TRBJ1-6; CDR3 protein: AWVGQNNSPLH
V gene: TRBV10-3; J gene: TRBJ2-6; CDR3 protein: AISDDRAGASGANVLT
V gene: TRBV28; J gene: TRBJ2-3; CDR3 protein: ASTTNTDTQY
V gene: TRBV4-1; J gene: TRBJ1-4; CDR3 protein: ASSRLGGSREKLF
V gene: TRBV19; J gene: TRBJ2-1; CDR3 protein: ASSIRTSGSRNEQF
V gene: TRBV19; J gene: TRBJ1-2; CDR3 protein: AREAATLYGYT
V gene: TRBV27; J gene: TRBJ2-1; CDR3 protein: ASSPRPKDNEQF
V gene: TRBV4-1; J gene: TRBJ1-1; CDR3 protein: ASSQVGNTEAF
V gene: TRBV28; J gene: TRBJ2-3; CDR3 protein: AAQHRDLY
V gene: TRBV28; J gene: TRBJ2-7; CDR3 protein: ASTSNDLGQLFYEQY
V gene: TRBV5-4; J gene: TRBJ2-5; CDR3 protein: ASSSLADETQY
V gene: TRBV18; J gene: TRBJ2-1; CDR3 protein: ASSPALVRGNNEQF
V gene: TRBV29-1; J gene: TRBJ2-7; CDR3 protein: SSDPLPYEQY
V gene: TRBV6-1; J gene: TRBJ2-7; CDR3 protein: ASSEGDTLNEQY
V gene: TRBV10-1; J gene: TRBJ2-7; CDR3 protein: ASSEVGWYEQY
V gene: TRBV7-2; J gene: TRBJ2-7; CDR3 protein: ASDPQKRQEVEQY
V gene: TRBV29-1; J gene: TRBJ2-1; CDR3 protein: SEVRTGGSAYNEQF
V gene: TRBV27; J gene: TRBJ1-5; CDR3 protein: ASSLLGSGQPQH
V gene: TRBV30; J gene: TRBJ2-3; CDR3 protein: ASGPGSNADTQY
V gene: TRBV6-5; J gene: TRBJ1-1; CDR3 protein: ASSSTPPPASNEAF
V gene: TRBV4-2; J gene: TRBJ1-4; CDR3 protein: ASSQGRGQGNEKLF
V gene: TRBV4-2; J gene: TRBJ2-1; CDR3 protein: ASSQRLAGSDEQF
V gene: TRBV5-1; J gene: TRBJ2-7; CDR3 protein: ASRLAPGSTYEQY
V gene: TRBV2; J gene: TRBJ1-4; CDR3 protein: ASSEGPRKLF
V gene: TRBV16; J gene: TRBJ1-1; CDR3 protein: ASSLSGPNTEAF
V gene: TRBV7-9; J gene: TRBJ2-3; CDR3 protein: ASSRPPSGSTTDTQY
V gene: TRBV5-1; J gene: TRBJ2-7; CDR3 protein: ASSLDGAPAYEQY
V gene: TRBV19; J gene: TRBJ2-1; CDR3 protein: ASSISGGPYNEQF
V gene: TRBV27; J gene: TRBJ2-3; CDR3 protein: ASSFSSHADTQY
V gene: TRBV30; J gene: TRBJ2-7; CDR3 protein: AWRRVEVYEQY
V gene: TRBV28; J gene: TRBJ2-1; CDR3 protein: ASSPSGRVNEQF
V gene: TRBV2; J gene: TRBJ2-3; CDR3 protein: ASSDWASGRTDTQY
V gene: TRBV11-2; J gene: TRBJ2-5; CDR3 protein: ASSLSWARTGETQY
V gene: TRBV5-6; J gene: TRBJ2-3; CDR3 protein: ASSFQAGGDTQY
V gene: TRBV6-1; J gene: TRBJ2-3; CDR3 protein: ASSTGILGTDTQY
V gene: TRBV10-3; J gene: TRBJ2-7; CDR3 protein: ASRLAGGTYEQY
V gene: TRBV7-8; J gene: TRBJ1-5; CDR3 protein: ASSPDRDQPQH
V gene: TRBV6-5; J gene: TRBJ2-7; CDR3 protein: ASSSGLAGRGEQY
V gene: TRBV6-1; J gene: TRBJ2-1; CDR3 protein: ASKADTYDEQF
V gene: TRBV6-5; J gene: TRBJ2-3; CDR3 protein: ASLALAGSIGTQY
V gene: TRBV19; J gene: TRBJ2-7; CDR3 protein: ASSSGTGNYEQY
V gene: TRBV29-1; J gene: TRBJ2-7; CDR3 protein: SVRSGASYEQY
V gene: TRBV5-4; J gene: TRBJ1-2; CDR3 protein: ASSNREGGYGYT
V gene: TRBV5-6; J gene: TRBJ2-7; CDR3 protein: ASSSMRDRGSYEQY
V gene: TRBV9; J gene: TRBJ1-3; CDR3 protein: ASSLRSGQGGPPGNTIY
V gene: TRBV2; J gene: TRBJ2-3; CDR3 protein: ASSRLLGDTQY
V gene: TRBV15; J gene: TRBJ2-3; CDR3 protein: ATSRDPGGTDTQY